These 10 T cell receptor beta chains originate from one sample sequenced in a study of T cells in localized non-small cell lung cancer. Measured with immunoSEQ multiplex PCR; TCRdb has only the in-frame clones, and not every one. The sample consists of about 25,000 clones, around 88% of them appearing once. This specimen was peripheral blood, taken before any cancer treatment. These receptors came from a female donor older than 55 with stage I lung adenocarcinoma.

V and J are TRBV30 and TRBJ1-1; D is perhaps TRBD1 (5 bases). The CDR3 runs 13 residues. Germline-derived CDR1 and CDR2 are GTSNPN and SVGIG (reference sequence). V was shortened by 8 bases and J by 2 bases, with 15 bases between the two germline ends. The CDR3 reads CARDPGVNTEAFF. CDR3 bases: TGTGCCAGGGACCCTGGGGTTAACACTGAAGCTTTCTTT.

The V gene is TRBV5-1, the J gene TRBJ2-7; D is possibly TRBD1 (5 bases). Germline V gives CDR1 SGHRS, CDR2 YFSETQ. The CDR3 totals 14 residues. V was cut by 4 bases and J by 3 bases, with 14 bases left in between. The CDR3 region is CASSLLDRNYEQYF. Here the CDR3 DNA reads TGCGCCAGCAGCCTACTTGACAGAAACTACGAGCAGTACTTC.

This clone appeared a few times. CDR3 in DNA: TGTGCCAGCAGCGTAGACCCTTACTTAGGGGAGCTGTTTTTT. As protein: CASSVDPYLGELFF. The genes are TRBV9 and TRBJ2-2; no firm D call. Trimming cost V 0 bases and J 8 bases, with 11 bases left between them. Looked up from germline, CDR1 is SGDLS and CDR2 is YYNGEE. The CDR3 runs to 14 residues.

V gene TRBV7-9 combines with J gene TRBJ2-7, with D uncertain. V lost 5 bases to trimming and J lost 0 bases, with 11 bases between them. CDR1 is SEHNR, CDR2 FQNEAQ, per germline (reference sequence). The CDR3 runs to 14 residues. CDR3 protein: CASSPGRTSYEQYF. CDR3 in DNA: TGTGCCAGCAGCCCAGGACGGACCTCCTACGAGCAGTACTTC. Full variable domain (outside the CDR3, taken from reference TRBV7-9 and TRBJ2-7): DTGVSQNPRHKITKRGQNVTFRCDPISEHNRLYWYRQTLGQGPEFLTYFQNEAQLEKSRLLSDRFSAERPKGSFSTLEIQRTEQGDSAMYLCASSPGRTSYEQYFGPGTRLTVT.

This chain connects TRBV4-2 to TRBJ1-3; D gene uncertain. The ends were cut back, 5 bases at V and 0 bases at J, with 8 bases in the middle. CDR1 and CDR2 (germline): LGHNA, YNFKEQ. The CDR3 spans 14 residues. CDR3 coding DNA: TGTGCCAGCAGCACGCGGGCCTCTGGAAACACCATATATTTT. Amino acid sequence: CASSTRASGNTIYF.

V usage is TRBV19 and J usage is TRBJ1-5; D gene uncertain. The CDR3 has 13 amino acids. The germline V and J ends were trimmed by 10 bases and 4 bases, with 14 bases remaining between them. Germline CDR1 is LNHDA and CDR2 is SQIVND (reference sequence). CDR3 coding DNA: TGTGCCATAAGAATAGAGGAGAATCAGCCCCAGCATTTT. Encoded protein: CAIRIEENQPQHF.

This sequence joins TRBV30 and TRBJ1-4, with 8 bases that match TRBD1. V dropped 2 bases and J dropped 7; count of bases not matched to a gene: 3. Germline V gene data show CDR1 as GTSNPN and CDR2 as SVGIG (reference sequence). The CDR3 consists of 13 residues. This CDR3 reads CAWSPGQGEKLFF. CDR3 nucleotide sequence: TGTGCCTGGAGTCCAGGACAGGGTGAAAAACTGTTTTTT.

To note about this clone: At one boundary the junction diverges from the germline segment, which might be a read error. Here the CDR3 DNA reads TGTGCTAGCAGCCCGGACGGGGCCTCCTACAATGAGCAGTTCTTC. Protein sequence: CASSPDGASYNEQFF. The J gene is TRBJ2-1, the V gene TRBV7-7; D is possibly TRBD1 or TRBD2 (5 bases each). This CDR3 has 15 amino acids. CDR1 and CDR2 from the germline V gene are SSHAT and FNYEAQ (reference sequence). The full variable domain, completed using reference TRBV7-7 and TRBJ2-1, is GAGVSQSPRYKVTKRGQDVTLRCDPISSHATLYWYQQALGQGPEFLTYFNYEAQPDKSGLPSDRFSAERPEGSISTLTIQRTEQRDSAMYRCASSPDGASYNEQFFGPGTRLTVL.

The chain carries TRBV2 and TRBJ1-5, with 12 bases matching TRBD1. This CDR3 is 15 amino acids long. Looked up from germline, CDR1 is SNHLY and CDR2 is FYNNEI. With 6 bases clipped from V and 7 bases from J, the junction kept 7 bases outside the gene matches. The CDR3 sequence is CASRAGQGAAQPQHF. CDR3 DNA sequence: TGTGCCAGCAGGGCGGGACAGGGGGCAGCCCAGCCCCAGCATTTT.

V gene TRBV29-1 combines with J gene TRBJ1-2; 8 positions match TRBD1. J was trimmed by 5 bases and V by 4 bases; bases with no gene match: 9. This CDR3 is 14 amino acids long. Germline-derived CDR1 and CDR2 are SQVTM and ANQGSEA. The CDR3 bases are TGCAGCGTTGGAGTGGGACAGGATTCATATGGCTACACCTTC. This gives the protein CSVGVGQDSYGYTF.